These T cell receptor beta chains were read from a single sample in a study of T cell responses to AZD1222 COVID-19 vaccine. This table comes from immunoSEQ multiplex PCR, and its TCRdb copy is limited to in-frame clones, with some not included. This table holds more than 50,000 clones, 70% to 90% found once. Sequenced here: peripheral blood, sampled on day 0 of AZD1222 vaccination. Every receptor here comes from an adult in good health. CDR3s include the opening cysteine and the closing phenylalanine or tryptophan. The order of the fields is V gene, CDR3 length, J gene, D gene, CDR3 protein, CDR3 DNA. D genes are given only for firm matches.

v_gene: TRBV19
len: 16
j_gene: TRBJ1-3
d_gene: .
CDR3aa: CASSIDPLSSGNTIYF
CDR3nt: TGTGCCAGTAGTATAGATCCGCTAAGCTCTGGAAACACCATATATTTT

v_gene: TRBV12-3/TRBV12-4
len: 13
j_gene: TRBJ2-1
d_gene: TRBD2
CDR3aa: CASTHPGGNEQFF
CDR3nt: TGTGCCAGCACCCACCCGGGGGGCAATGAGCAGTTCTTC

v_gene: TRBV27
len: 15
j_gene: TRBJ2-1
d_gene: .
CDR3aa: CASSSLGRGYNEQFF
CDR3nt: TGTGCCAGCAGTTCCCTGGGTAGAGGTTACAATGAGCAGTTCTTC

v_gene: TRBV29-1
len: 13
j_gene: TRBJ1-2
d_gene: TRBD1
CDR3aa: CSVEGGTGVGYTF
CDR3nt: TGCAGCGTTGAAGGAGGGACAGGGGTAGGCTACACCTTC

v_gene: TRBV7-9
len: 15
j_gene: TRBJ1-3
d_gene: .
CDR3aa: CASSIQQGSGNTIYF
CDR3nt: TGTGCCAGCAGCATCCAACAGGGCAGTGGAAACACCATATATTTT

v_gene: TRBV4-2
len: 14
j_gene: TRBJ1-2
d_gene: .
CDR3aa: CASSQVEGNYGYTF
CDR3nt: TGTGCCAGCAGCCAAGTCGAGGGAAACTATGGCTACACCTTC

v_gene: TRBV5-4
len: 14
j_gene: TRBJ1-6
d_gene: .
CDR3aa: CASTQGGVNSPLHF
CDR3nt: TGTGCCAGCACCCAGGGAGGGGTCAACTCACCCCTCCACTTT

v_gene: TRBV14
len: 20
j_gene: TRBJ2-7
d_gene: .
CDR3aa: CASSRLGKGAQPGLGGEQYF
CDR3nt: TGTGCCAGCAGCCGCCTGGGGAAGGGAGCGCAGCCAGGACTGGGGGGCGAGCAGTACTTC

v_gene: TRBV30
len: 15
j_gene: TRBJ1-6
d_gene: .
CDR3aa: CAWTARGLGNSPLHF
CDR3nt: TGTGCCTGGACTGCCCGAGGGTTAGGTAATTCACCCCTCCACTTT

v_gene: TRBV6-5
len: 15
j_gene: TRBJ1-5
d_gene: TRBD1
CDR3aa: CASQWGQGSNQPQHF
CDR3nt: TGTGCCAGCCAATGGGGACAGGGAAGCAATCAGCCCCAGCATTTT

v_gene: TRBV5-1
len: 12
j_gene: TRBJ2-1
d_gene: .
CDR3aa: CASSSAGNEQFF
CDR3nt: TGCGCCAGCAGCTCGGCAGGGAATGAGCAGTTCTTC

v_gene: TRBV4-3
len: 16
j_gene: TRBJ1-6
d_gene: .
CDR3aa: CASSQRGGAYNSPLHF
CDR3nt: TGCGCCAGCAGCCAACGAGGGGGGGCCTATAATTCACCCCTCCACTTT

v_gene: TRBV27
len: 15
j_gene: TRBJ1-2
d_gene: .
CDR3aa: CASSFREETYYGYTF
CDR3nt: TGTGCCAGCAGTTTCAGGGAGGAGACGTACTATGGCTACACCTTC

v_gene: TRBV7-2
len: 14
j_gene: TRBJ1-2
d_gene: TRBD1
CDR3aa: CASSLDRRNYGYTF
CDR3nt: TGTGCCAGCAGCTTGGACAGGCGAAACTATGGCTACACCTTC

v_gene: TRBV7-2
len: 16
j_gene: TRBJ2-1
d_gene: .
CDR3aa: CASSLDVGARVNEQFF
CDR3nt: TGTGCCAGCAGCTTAGATGTGGGGGCCAGGGTAAACGAGCAGTTCTTC

v_gene: TRBV7-2
len: 16
j_gene: TRBJ1-1
d_gene: TRBD1
CDR3aa: CASSRQGAPMNTEAFF
CDR3nt: TGTGCCAGCAGTCGACAGGGGGCCCCAATGAACACTGAAGCTTTCTTT

v_gene: TRBV6-6
len: 17
j_gene: TRBJ2-5
d_gene: TRBD2
CDR3aa: CASSPRGSGGPGETQYF
CDR3nt: TGTGCCAGCAGTCCCCGAGGTAGCGGGGGGCCGGGAGAGACCCAGTACTTC

v_gene: TRBV6-5
len: 13
j_gene: TRBJ2-7
d_gene: .
CDR3aa: CASSPTDSREQYF
CDR3nt: TGTGCCAGCAGCCCCACCGACAGTCGGGAGCAGTACTTC

v_gene: TRBV9
len: 17
j_gene: TRBJ2-2
d_gene: TRBD1
CDR3aa: CASSVGGGRGRRGELFF
CDR3nt: TGTGCCAGCAGCGTAGGAGGTGGCAGGGGGCGCAGGGGGGAGCTGTTTTTT

v_gene: TRBV28
len: 13
j_gene: TRBJ1-5
d_gene: TRBD1
CDR3aa: CASTPTGNQPQHF
CDR3nt: TGTGCCAGCACCCCGACAGGGAATCAACCCCAGCATTTT

v_gene: TRBV5-4
len: 13
j_gene: TRBJ1-1
d_gene: TRBD1
CDR3aa: CASSRQGGFEAFF
CDR3nt: TGTGCCAGCAGCCGACAGGGGGGCTTTGAAGCTTTCTTT

v_gene: TRBV2
len: 15
j_gene: TRBJ1-1
d_gene: .
CDR3aa: CASSPQLMGNTEAFF
CDR3nt: TGTGCCAGCAGTCCTCAATTGATGGGGAACACTGAAGCTTTCTTT

v_gene: TRBV9
len: 16
j_gene: TRBJ1-6
d_gene: .
CDR3aa: CASSARGVGDNSPLHF
CDR3nt: TGTGCCAGCAGCGCGCGAGGGGTGGGAGATAATTCACCCCTCCACTTT